This T cell receptor beta chain was retrieved from a study of blood T cell repertoires in COVID-19. For the study at large: Samples representing acute and convalescent COVID-19 were sourced from the United States, Italy and Spain. PBMCs, B-cell-depleted T cells, or T cells were the source of the cDNA or gDNA that made up the material.

Methods used by the authors: Reference gene primer amplification yielded estimated nucleated cell counts. The assay was immunoSEQ multiplex PCR, and TCRdb's table has in-frame clones only and misses some. Clonal size and the V and J genes are those of that table, whereas D and trimming came from the DNA. The sample yields some 16,000 clones, 70% to 90% seen once. The CDR3 loop spans 16 amino acids. Germline V gene data show CDR1 as LNHNV and CDR2 as YYDKDF (reference sequence). Trimming took 0 bases from V and 3 from J; bases not matched to a gene: 4. Sequenced: peripheral blood. V gene TRBV15 combines with J gene TRBJ2-7, with 11 nucleotides matching TRBD1. The receptor comes from a human donor in a cohort sampled during active COVID-19. As DNA, the CDR3 is TGTGCCACCAGCAGAGATCAGGGGACAGGGGGCTACGAGCAGTACTTC. It yields the protein CATSRDQGTGGYEQYF.